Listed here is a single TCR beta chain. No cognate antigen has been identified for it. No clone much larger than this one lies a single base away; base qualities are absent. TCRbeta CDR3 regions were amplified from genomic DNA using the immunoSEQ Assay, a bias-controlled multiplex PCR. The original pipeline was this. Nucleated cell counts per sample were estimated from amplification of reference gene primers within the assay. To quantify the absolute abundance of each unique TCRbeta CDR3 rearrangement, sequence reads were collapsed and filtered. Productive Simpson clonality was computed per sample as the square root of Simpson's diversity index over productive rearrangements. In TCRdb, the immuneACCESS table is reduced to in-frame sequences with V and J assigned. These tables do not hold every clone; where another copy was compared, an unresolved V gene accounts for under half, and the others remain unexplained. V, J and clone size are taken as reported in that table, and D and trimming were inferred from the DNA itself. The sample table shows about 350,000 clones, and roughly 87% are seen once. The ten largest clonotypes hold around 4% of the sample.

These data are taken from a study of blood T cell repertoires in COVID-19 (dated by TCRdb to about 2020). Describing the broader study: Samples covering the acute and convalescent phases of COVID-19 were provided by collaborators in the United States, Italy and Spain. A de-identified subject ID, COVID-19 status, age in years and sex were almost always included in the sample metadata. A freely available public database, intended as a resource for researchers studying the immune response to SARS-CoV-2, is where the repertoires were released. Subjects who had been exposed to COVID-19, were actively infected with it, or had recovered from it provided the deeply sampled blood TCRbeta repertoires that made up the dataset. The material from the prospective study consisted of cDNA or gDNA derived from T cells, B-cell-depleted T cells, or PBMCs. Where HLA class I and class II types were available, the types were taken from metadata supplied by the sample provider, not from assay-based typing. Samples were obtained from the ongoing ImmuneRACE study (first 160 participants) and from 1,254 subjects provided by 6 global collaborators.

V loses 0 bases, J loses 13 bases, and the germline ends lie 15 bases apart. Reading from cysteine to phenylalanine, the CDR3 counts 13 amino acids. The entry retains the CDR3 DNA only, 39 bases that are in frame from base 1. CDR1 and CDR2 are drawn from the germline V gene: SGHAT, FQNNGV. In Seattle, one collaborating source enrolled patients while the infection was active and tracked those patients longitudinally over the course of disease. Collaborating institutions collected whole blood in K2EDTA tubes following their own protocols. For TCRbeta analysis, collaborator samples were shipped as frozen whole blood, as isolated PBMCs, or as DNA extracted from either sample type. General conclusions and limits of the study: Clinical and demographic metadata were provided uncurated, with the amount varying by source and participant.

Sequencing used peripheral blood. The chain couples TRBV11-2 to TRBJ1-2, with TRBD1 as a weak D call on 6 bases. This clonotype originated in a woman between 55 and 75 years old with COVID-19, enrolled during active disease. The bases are TGTGCCAGCAGCTTAGAGACAGGTCCCCGTGCCACCTTC. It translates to CASSLETGPRATF.